The 24 T cell receptor beta chains in this list originate from one sample, sequenced in a study of T cells after posttransplantation cyclophosphamide. Some clones are missing from TCRdb's copy, which holds only in-frame ones; the method was immunoSEQ multiplex PCR. The table has approximately 3,100 clones, around 95% seen once. The specimen was naive CD8+ T cells sorted from PBMCs. The receptors were gathered from a woman between 45 and 65 years old in good health and a related stem cell transplant donor.

This rearrangement joins TRBV27 to TRBJ1-3; a weak D match, TRBD1 (5 bases). Germline values: CDR1 MNHEY, CDR2 SMNVEV (reference sequence). The V end lost 1 base, the J end lost 2 bases, and 9 bases lay between the germline ends. There are 15 residues in the CDR3. The CDR3 is CASSLLGGAGNTIYF. CDR3 DNA sequence: TGTGCCAGCAGTTTATTAGGAGGGGCTGGAAACACCATATATTTT.

This clone was counted once. The V and J genes are TRBV12-5 and TRBJ1-3; D remains unclear. The V end was cut by 7 bases, the J end by 0 bases, with 7 bases between. CDR3 length equals 13 residues. CDR1 and CDR2 from the germline V gene are LGHNT and FRNRAP. For the CDR3, the DNA is TGTGCTAGTGCGCGGTACTCTGGAAACACCATATATTTT. As protein: CASARYSGNTIYF.

This rearrangement joins TRBV15 to TRBJ2-1, with TRBD2 identical over 8 bases. Germline CDR1 LNHNV, CDR2 YYDKDF (reference sequence). Trimming removed 0 bases from V and 9 bases from J; junction bases left unmatched: 22. The CDR3 runs 20 residues. This CDR3 is CATSRDVAPGGNSGTLEQFF. Written as DNA, the CDR3 is TGTGCCACCAGCAGAGATGTGGCGCCCGGGGGTAATAGCGGGACCCTTGAGCAGTTCTTC. The full variable domain, with the rest looked up from reference TRBV15 and TRBJ2-1, is DAMVIQNPRYQVTQFGKPVTLSCSQTLNHNVMYWYQQKSSQAPKLLFHYYDKDFNNEADTPDNFQSRRPNTSFCFLDIRSPGLGDTAMYLCATSRDVAPGGNSGTLEQFFGPGTRLTVL.

The chain couples TRBV28 to TRBJ2-1; D gene uncertain. The ends were cut back, 3 bases at V and 6 bases at J, with 15 bases in the middle. Germline assignment: CDR1 MDHEN and CDR2 SYDVKM. The CDR3 consists of 15 residues. Here the CDR3 reads CASSFDQDGFNEQFF. The CDR3 DNA sequence: TGTGCCAGCAGTTTTGACCAAGACGGGTTCAATGAGCAGTTCTTC.

The chain carries TRBV5-6 and TRBJ2-5; D is possibly TRBD2 (5 bases). The CDR3 is 14 amino acids. In germline, CDR1 is SGHDT, CDR2 YYEEEE. Deletions cut 0 bases from V and 7 bases from J, with 13 bases between. The CDR3 bases are TGTGCCAGCAGCTTGGGGGCGGGTATAGTGACCCAGTACTTC. This sequence encodes CASSLGAGIVTQYF.

This chain joins TRBV6-6 and TRBJ1-5, with D unclear. V lost 2 bases, J lost 7 bases, and 6 bases lay in between. Germline V gene lookup returns CDR1 MNHNY and CDR2 SVGAGI (reference sequence). There are 12 residues in the CDR3. In nucleotides, the CDR3 is TGTGCCAGCAGTTACCCCTCCCAGCCCCAGCATTTT. Translation: CASSYPSQPQHF.

V usage is TRBV7-9 and J usage is TRBJ1-4, with TRBD1 as a possible D gene (5 bases). The CDR3 has 14 residues. CDR1 is SEHNR and CDR2 is FQNEAQ in the germline V gene (reference sequence). V dropped 4 bases and J dropped 7 bases, with 13 bases sitting between them. Here the CDR3 DNA reads TGTGCCAGCAGCTCCGACAGTCTTGGTGAAAAACTGTTTTTT. It is translated as CASSSDSLGEKLFF.

V and J are TRBV9 and TRBJ2-7; D unclear. CDR3 size: 12 residues. The V and J ends lost 4 bases and 6 bases respectively, with 11 bases between them. Germline assignment: CDR1 SGDLS and CDR2 YYNGEE. This CDR3 reads CASSSRLGEQYF. The CDR3 nucleotides are TGTGCCAGCAGCTCACGCCTAGGCGAGCAGTACTTC.

The chain has TRBV27 and TRBJ1-2; TRBD1 matches 10 bases. The CDR3 contains 15 residues. Germline V gene lookup returns CDR1 MNHEY and CDR2 SMNVEV (reference sequence). V trimming: 6 bases; J trimming: 2 bases; junction bases outside the gene matches: 6. The CDR3 protein is CASSHWGQGNYGYTF. The CDR3, as DNA: TGTGCCAGCAGCCATTGGGGACAGGGGAACTATGGCTACACCTTC.

The chain has TRBV15 and TRBJ1-5; TRBD1 is a possible D gene (6 bases). CDR3 length: 13 amino acids. V gave up 2 bases and J gave up 8 bases, with 10 bases separating them. Germline lookup yields CDR1 LNHNV and CDR2 YYDKDF (reference sequence). CDR3 residues: CATSRWTAEPQHF. DNA for the CDR3: TGTGCCACCAGCAGATGGACAGCCGAGCCCCAGCATTTT.

The chain has TRBV6-6 and TRBJ2-5; 9 positions match TRBD2. The CDR3 loop spans 13 amino acids. Germline CDR1 and CDR2: MNHNY and SVGAGI (reference sequence). The J segment lost 4 bases and the V segment lost 7 bases, leaving 4 bases of the junction unmatched. The DNA for the CDR3 is TGTGCCAGCACCGCGGGACTAGCAGAGACCCAGTACTTC. This translates into CASTAGLAETQYF.

The V call is TRBV30, the J call TRBJ1-1; 8 bases are shared with TRBD1. The germline V gene has CDR1 GTSNPN and CDR2 SVGIG (reference sequence). The CDR3 runs 14 residues. V shed 3 bases, J shed 4 bases, and the junction held 7 bases outside the gene matches. In nucleotides, the CDR3 is TGTGCCTGGAGCCTAGGGCAGGGGGCCACTGAAGCTTTCTTT. Translating it yields CAWSLGQGATEAFF.

The J gene is TRBJ2-3, the V gene TRBV10-3, with D possibly being TRBD2 (6 bases). The germline CDR1 and CDR2 sequences are ENHRY and SYGVKD. Trimming left V 5 bases short and J 1 base short, with 16 bases between. This CDR3 spans 16 amino acids. For the CDR3, the DNA is TGTGCCATCAGTCCAACGGGAGAAGGACGCACAGATACGCAGTATTTT. Translating gives CAISPTGEGRTDTQYF.

Concerning this clone itself: Its ends do not fully match the called genes, so a read error is possible. The rearrangement links TRBV27 to TRBJ2-1; D call uncertain. Germline V gives CDR1 MNHEY, CDR2 SMNVEV (reference sequence). The CDR3 sequence is 15 residues long. CDR3 amino acids: CASSVSTKIYNEQFF. The CDR3 region has the DNA TGTGCCAGCAGTGTATCGACAAAGATCTACAATGAGCAGTTCTTC.

The CDR3 DNA reads as TGTGCCAGCAGCTTCTCCCAACGGACAGCGGAGGAGACCCAGTACTTC. Its translation is CASSFSQRTAEETQYF. The rearrangement joins TRBV7-9 to TRBJ2-5; D is possibly TRBD1 (6 bases). The CDR3 loop spans 16 amino acids. Germline V gives CDR1 SEHNR, CDR2 FQNEAQ (reference sequence). The V end lost 3 bases, the J end lost 5 bases, and 19 bases lay between the germline ends.

The chain is built from TRBV30 and TRBJ1-5; possibly TRBD1 for D (5 bases). Germline CDR1 is GTSNPN and CDR2 is SVGIG (reference sequence). The CDR3 extends over 14 amino acids. Trimming took off 1 base at V and 3 bases at J, with 10 bases between the two ends. Here the CDR3 DNA reads TGTGCCTGGAGTGAAGACAGCTACAATCAGCCCCAGCATTTT. Its translation is CAWSEDSYNQPQHF.

The V call is TRBV5-1, the J call TRBJ2-5, with TRBD2 identical over 13 bases. Germline lookup yields CDR1 SGHRS and CDR2 YFSETQ. The V segment lost 4 bases and the J segment 4 bases; nucleotides outside the gene matches: 4. The CDR3 is made up of 15 amino acids. The CDR3 spells CASSETSGRVETQYF. DNA of the CDR3: TGCGCCAGCAGCGAAACTAGCGGGAGGGTAGAGACCCAGTACTTC. Full variable domain (outside the CDR3, taken from reference TRBV5-1 and TRBJ2-5): KAGVTQTPRYLIKTRGQQVTLSCSPISGHRSVSWYQQTPGQGLQFLFEYFSETQRNKGNFPGRFSGRQFSNSRSEMNVSTLELGDSALYLCASSETSGRVETQYFGPGTRLLVL.

This clone appeared once. The CDR3 loop reads CASSQGGQGDSEQYF. The CDR3 DNA sequence: TGCGCCAGCAGCCAAGGGGGACAGGGGGATTCCGAGCAGTACTTC. The chain couples TRBV4-3 to TRBJ2-7; TRBD1 aligns across 11 bases. V was pared by 1 base and J by 6 bases, with 5 bases of the junction left unmatched. The V gene's germline CDR1 is LGHNA and CDR2 YSLEER. The CDR3 length is 15 residues.

The J gene is TRBJ2-1, the V gene TRBV7-3, with D perhaps TRBD2 (6 bases). Germline CDR1 is SGHTA and CDR2 is FQGTGA. V was clipped by 2 bases and J by 0 bases, with 14 bases between them. CDR3 length: 17 residues. The CDR3 loop is CASSLVLAPSSYNEQFF. As DNA, the CDR3 is TGTGCCAGCAGCTTAGTGCTAGCGCCAAGCTCCTACAATGAGCAGTTCTTC.

V usage is TRBV13 and J usage is TRBJ2-1; D gene unclear. Trimming took 0 bases from V and 4 from J, leaving 4 bases between them. CDR1 is PRHDT and CDR2 is FYEKMQ in the germline V gene (reference sequence). This CDR3 is 13 amino acids long. The CDR3 reads CASSLGTYNEQFF. CDR3 bases: TGTGCCAGCAGCTTAGGGACTTACAATGAGCAGTTCTTC. Full variable domain (rest looked up from reference TRBV13 and TRBJ2-1): AAGVIQSPRHLIKEKRETATLKCYPIPRHDTVYWYQQGPGQDPQFLISFYEKMQSDKGSIPDRFSAQQFSDYHSELNMSSLELGDSALYFCASSLGTYNEQFFGPGTRLTVL.

The gene calls are TRBV4-2 and TRBJ2-7; 9 nucleotides agree with TRBD1. The CDR3 runs 15 residues. J gave up 2 bases and V 4 bases, and 6 bases lay outside the gene matches. The germline gives CDR1 LGHNA, CDR2 YNFKEQ. The chain's CDR3 is CASSPPGQGTYEQYF. The CDR3 coding sequence is TGTGCCAGCAGCCCACCCGGACAGGGGACCTACGAGCAGTACTTC.

CDR3 residues: CASSLYSGGPTYEQYF. CDR3 sequence (DNA): TGTGCCAGCAGTTTATATTCAGGGGGCCCTACCTACGAGCAGTACTTC. The chain joins TRBV27 to TRBJ2-5, with 8 bases fitting TRBD1. The DNA end is a closer match to TRBJ2-7, so the J assignment may be wrong. In germline, CDR1 is MNHEY, CDR2 SMNVEV (reference sequence). This CDR3 region has 16 residues.

The CDR3 spells CASSAGTGTLAHPYEQYF. Here the CDR3 DNA reads TGTGCCAGCAGCGCCGGGACAGGGACTCTCGCGCACCCCTACGAGCAGTACTTC. The V gene is TRBV7-9, the J gene TRBJ2-7; 9 bases align to TRBD1. The CDR3 totals 18 residues. The germline gives CDR1 SEHNR, CDR2 FQNEAQ (reference sequence). V gave up 5 bases and J gave up 2 bases; unmatched junction bases: 16.

This chain connects TRBV5-4 to TRBJ2-4, with a tentative D call TRBD2 (6 bases). Deletions cut 0 bases from V and 7 bases from J, with 20 bases between. The CDR3 totals 17 residues. Germline values: CDR1 SGHNT, CDR2 YYREEE (reference sequence). In DNA form, the CDR3 reads TGTGCCAGCAGCTTGGACGGGGGAGTCTTTGAATTCAACATTCAGTACTTC. Translation gives CASSLDGGVFEFNIQYF.